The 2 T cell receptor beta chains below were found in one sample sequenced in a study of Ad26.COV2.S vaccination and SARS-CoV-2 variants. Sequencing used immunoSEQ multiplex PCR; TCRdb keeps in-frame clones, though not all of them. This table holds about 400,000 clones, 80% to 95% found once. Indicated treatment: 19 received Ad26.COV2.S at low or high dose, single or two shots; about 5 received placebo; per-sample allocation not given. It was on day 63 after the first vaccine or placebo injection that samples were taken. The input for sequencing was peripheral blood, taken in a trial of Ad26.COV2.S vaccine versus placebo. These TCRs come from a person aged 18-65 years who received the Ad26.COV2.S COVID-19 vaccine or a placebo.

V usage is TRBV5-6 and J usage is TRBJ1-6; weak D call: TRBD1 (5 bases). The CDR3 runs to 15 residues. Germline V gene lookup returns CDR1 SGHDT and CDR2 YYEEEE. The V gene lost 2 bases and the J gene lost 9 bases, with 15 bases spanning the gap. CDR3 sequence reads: CASSFEYGGGSPLHF. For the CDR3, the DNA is TGTGCCAGCAGCTTTGAATACGGGGGTGGTTCACCCCTCCACTTT.

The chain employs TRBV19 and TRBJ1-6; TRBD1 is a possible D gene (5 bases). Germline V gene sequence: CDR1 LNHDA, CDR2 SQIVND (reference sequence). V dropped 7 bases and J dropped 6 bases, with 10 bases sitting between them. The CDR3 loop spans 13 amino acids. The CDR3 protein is CASTTRGNSPLHF. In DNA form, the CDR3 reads TGTGCCAGTACCACAAGGGGTAATTCACCCCTCCACTTT. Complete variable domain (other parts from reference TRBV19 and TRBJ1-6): DGGITQSPKYLFRKEGQNVTLSCEQNLNHDAMYWYRQDPGQGLRLIYYSQIVNDFQKGDIAEGYSVSREKKESFPLTVTSAQKNPTAFYLCASTTRGNSPLHFGNGTRLTVT.